These 26 T cell receptor beta chains share one sample of origin, sequenced in a study of identical twins. TCRdb called the 5' RACE reads again in MiXCR, with one record for every CDR3 protein. The profile shows a few hundred thousand distinct CDR3 sequences, just under 10% of them singletons. The same sample was also used in a study of yellow fever vaccine responses in identical twins.

Sequencing was performed on PBMCs. All receptors derive from a woman under 30 in good health.

This clonotype came up many times. The rearrangement joins TRBV5-1 to TRBJ1-1; D is ambiguous. Trimming pared 4 bases from V and 11 bases from J, leaving 15 bases between. This CDR3 is 12 amino acids long. Germline assignment: CDR1 SGHRS and CDR2 YFSETQ. CDR3 loop: CASSPDRLGAFF. The CDR3 bases are TGCGCCAGCAGCCCGGACCGGCTTGGGGCTTTCTTT.

This clonotype occurred a few times. The chain recombines TRBV10-1 with TRBJ1-1; the D is unclear. The CDR3 is 13 amino acids. V lost 6 bases, J lost 0 bases, and 8 bases lay in between. Per the germline V gene, CDR1 is WNHNN and CDR2 is SYGVQD (reference sequence). Written as DNA, the CDR3 is TGCGCCAGCAGATACACGGTGAACACTGAAGCTTTCTTT. Its protein is CASRYTVNTEAFF.

This clonotype has a handful of counts. The chain joins TRBV5-5 to TRBJ2-7, with TRBD2 identical over 7 bases. The length of the CDR3 is 14 residues. Germline trimming cut 7 bases from V and 5 bases from J; bases unmatched to any gene: 12. CDR1 and CDR2 from the germline V gene are SGHKS and YYEKEE (reference sequence). In DNA, the CDR3 is TGTGCCAGCGGAGTGGGGCGGGAGTCGCACGAGCAGTACTTC. Translating it yields CASGVGRESHEQYF.

This clonotype was seen many times. V and J are TRBV20-1 and TRBJ1-6; 11 bases fit TRBD1. J was trimmed by 9 bases and V by 1 base; bases with no gene match: 5. This CDR3 is built from 15 residues. Germline loops: CDR1 DFQATT, CDR2 SNEGSKA (reference sequence). The CDR3 DNA sequence: TGCAGTGCTAGAGGCGGGGGGACAGGGGGTTCACCCCTCCACTTT. It encodes CSARGGGTGGSPLHF.

In its sample, this clonotype was seen many times. The chain recombines TRBV10-3 with TRBJ2-5; tentative D call: TRBD1 (7 bases). Germline-derived CDR1 and CDR2 are ENHRY and SYGVKD. The CDR3 totals 13 residues. V lost 10 bases to trimming and J lost 4 bases, with 16 bases between them. The CDR3 reads CATAIRGVETQYF. CDR3 coding DNA: TGTGCCACGGCAATCAGGGGGGTAGAGACCCAGTACTTC.

V is TRBV5-5 and J is TRBJ2-7; 9 nucleotides line up with TRBD2. The CDR3 loop spans 14 amino acids. Trimming removed 9 bases from V and 3 bases from J; junction bases left unmatched: 10. Germline assignment: CDR1 SGHKS and CDR2 YYEKEE (reference sequence). CDR3 sequence: CAMSPGLASYEQYF. The CDR3 DNA sequence: TGTGCCATGAGCCCCGGACTAGCGAGCTACGAGCAGTACTTC.

This clonotype was picked up many times. This rearrangement joins TRBV4-3 to TRBJ2-2; possible D gene TRBD1, 5 bases. V dropped 0 bases and J dropped 4 bases, with 9 bases sitting between them. Germline CDR1 reads LGHNA; CDR2 reads YSLEER. This CDR3 contains 15 residues. This chain's CDR3 is CASSQDRDSTGELFF. CDR3 DNA sequence: TGCGCCAGCAGCCAAGATCGCGACAGCACCGGGGAGCTGTTTTTT.

This clonotype was seen repeatedly, ten times or more. V and J are TRBV7-9 and TRBJ1-1; 9 bases agree with TRBD1. The CDR3 runs 14 residues. Germline values: CDR1 SEHNR, CDR2 FQNEAQ (reference sequence). Trimming at V came to 6 bases and at J to 3 bases, leaving 5 bases not matched to a gene. The CDR3 protein is CASSRTGAYTEAFF. DNA of the CDR3: TGTGCCAGCAGTCGGACAGGGGCGTACACTGAAGCTTTCTTT. The entire variable domain, with the rest obtained from reference TRBV7-9 and TRBJ1-1, is as follows: DTGVSQNPRHKITKRGQNVTFRCDPISEHNRLYWYRQTLGQGPEFLTYFQNEAQLEKSRLLSDRFSAERPKGSFSTLEIQRTEQGDSAMYLCASSRTGAYTEAFFGQGTRLTVV.

This clonotype occurred a few times. The chain links TRBV7-9 to TRBJ2-3; 8 bases are shared with TRBD1. The CDR3 is 15 residues long. Germline CDR1 SEHNR, CDR2 FQNEAQ (reference sequence). Trimming at V came to 4 bases and at J to 2 bases, leaving 5 bases not matched to a gene. CDR3 residues: CASSSGTGLTDTQYF. CDR3 bases: TGTGCCAGCAGCTCCGGGACAGGCCTCACAGATACGCAGTATTTT.

This clonotype was counted ten times or more. V gene TRBV20-1 combines with J gene TRBJ2-1; D unclear. Germline V CDR1 and CDR2: DFQATT, SNEGSKA (reference sequence). Trimming took 3 bases from V and 10 from J, leaving 7 bases between them. The CDR3 runs 10 residues. This chain's CDR3 is CSASNLEQFF. The CDR3 DNA reads TGCAGTGCTAGTAACCTAGAGCAGTTCTTC.

The chain has TRBV3-1 and TRBJ2-2, with D perhaps matching TRBD1 or TRBD2 (5 bases each). Trimming stripped 0 bases from V and 6 bases from J, with 17 bases between. The CDR3 covers 17 residues. Germline V gene lookup returns CDR1 LGHDT and CDR2 YNNKEL (reference sequence). CDR3 DNA sequence: TGTGCCAGCAGCCAAGATTTCGGGGCAACTAGGGCCGGGGAGCTGTTTTTT. Translation: CASSQDFGATRAGELFF.

The CDR3 nucleotides read TGCGCCAGCAGCTTGGCCGGCGGGGGGGTATACAATGAGCAGTTCTTC. It specifies CASSLAGGGVYNEQFF. J is TRBJ2-1 and V is TRBV5-1, with TRBD2 matching 9 bases. This CDR3 has 16 residues. Germline CDR1 reads SGHRS; CDR2 reads YFSETQ. V was pared by 0 bases and J by 4 bases, with 5 bases of the junction left unmatched.

In its sample, this clonotype was seen a few times. The V call is TRBV6-5, the J call TRBJ2-1; D uncertain. Germline values: CDR1 MNHEY, CDR2 SVGAGI. V lost 2 bases to trimming and J lost 7 bases, with 15 bases between them. The CDR3 is made up of 15 amino acids. The CDR3 bases are TGTGCCAGCAGTTACGGTCCTATTACCGAGAATGAGCAGTTCTTC. This gives the protein CASSYGPITENEQFF.

This clonotype was detected a few times. The gene calls are TRBV20-1 and TRBJ1-4; the D is unclear. The CDR3 runs 14 residues. Trimming pared 6 bases from V and 4 bases from J, leaving 15 bases between. Germline values: CDR1 DFQATT, CDR2 SNEGSKA (reference sequence). The CDR3 DNA follows: TGCAGTGCGCCCGTTGGGTCGGGTAATGAAAAACTGTTTTTT. The encoded protein is CSAPVGSGNEKLFF.

At least ten counts were recorded for this clonotype. The junction differs from germline at one of its ends, possibly a read error. This rearrangement joins TRBV5-1 to TRBJ2-5; D is perhaps TRBD1 (5 bases). The CDR3 contains 12 residues. Germline assignment: CDR1 SGHRS and CDR2 YFSETQ. This CDR3 reads CASSLRQETQYF. DNA for the CDR3: TGTGCCAGCAGCTTACGACAGGAGACCCAGTACTTC. The variable domain in full, with the rest retrieved from reference TRBV5-1 and TRBJ2-5, is KAGVTQTPRYLIKTRGQQVTLSCSPISGHRSVSWYQQTPGQGLQFLFEYFSETQRNKGNFPGRFSGRQFSNSRSEMNVSTLELGDSALYLCASSLRQETQYFGPGTRLLVL.

This clonotype was detected many times. The V and J genes are TRBV5-6 and TRBJ2-3; weak D call: TRBD1 (5 bases). Germline CDR1 and CDR2: SGHDT and YYEEEE. The CDR3 consists of 12 residues. V lost 4 bases, J lost 7 bases, and 10 bases lay in between. Written as DNA, the CDR3 is TGTGCCAGCAGCCTATCAGGGAATACGCAGTATTTT. It yields the protein CASSLSGNTQYF. Together with reference TRBV5-6 and TRBJ2-3, the CDR3 gives the full variable domain: DAGVTQSPTHLIKTRGQQVTLRCSPKSGHDTVSWYQQALGQGPQFIFQYYEEEERQRGNFPDRFSGHQFPNYSSELNVNALLLGDSALYLCASSLSGNTQYFGPGTRLTVL.

A few counts support this clonotype. This chain links TRBV7-9 with TRBJ1-1; TRBD1 might be the D (6 bases). Trimming removed 5 bases at V and 1 base at J, with 14 bases between. The germline V gene encodes CDR1 SEHNR and CDR2 FQNEAQ (reference sequence). The CDR3 length is 15 residues. CDR3 in DNA: TGTGCCAGCAGCGCACAGGGAGGGGCGAACACTGAAGCTTTCTTT. Amino acids: CASSAQGGANTEAFF.

This clonotype was counted ten times or more. The V gene is TRBV12-3 or TRBV12-4, the J gene TRBJ2-1; D remains unclear. Trimming shortened V by 4 bases and J by 0 bases, and 10 bases separated the two germline ends. This CDR3 is 15 amino acids long. The CDR3 DNA sequence: TGTGCCAGCAGTTCGACGGCCAGCTCCTACAATGAGCAGTTCTTC. It yields the protein CASSSTASSYNEQFF.

J is TRBJ1-1 and V is TRBV20-1; TRBD1 aligns across 9 bases. With 6 bases clipped from V and 3 bases from J, the junction kept 2 bases outside the gene matches. The length of the CDR3 is 12 residues. Germline-derived CDR1 and CDR2 are DFQATT and SNEGSKA (reference sequence). In DNA, the CDR3 is TGCAGTGCCCGACAGGGGGACACTGAAGCTTTCTTT. It yields the protein CSARQGDTEAFF.

This clonotype occurred many times. The rearrangement uses TRBV5-1 and TRBJ2-1; 9 bases align to TRBD1. The CDR3 runs to 14 residues. The germline V gene encodes CDR1 SGHRS and CDR2 YFSETQ. Germline trimming cut 4 bases from V and 6 bases from J; bases unmatched to any gene: 5. The chain's CDR3 is CASSRTGDRNEQFF. CDR3 DNA: TGCGCCAGCAGCCGGACAGGGGACCGCAATGAGCAGTTCTTC.

The CDR3 loop is CASSPGPTNTGELFF. In DNA, the CDR3 is TGTGCCAGCAGCCCGGGACCAACAAACACCGGGGAGCTGTTTTTT. The rearrangement uses TRBV5-5 and TRBJ2-2; either TRBD1 or TRBD2 may fit D (5 bases each). The V and J ends lost 4 bases and 2 bases respectively, with 12 bases between them. This CDR3 is built from 15 residues. CDR1 SGHKS and CDR2 YYEKEE come from the germline V gene (reference sequence).

There are a few counts of this clonotype. The DNA for the CDR3 is TGTGCCAGCAGCGAGGGGTCGGGAACCGAGCAGTACTTC. Its protein product is CASSEGSGTEQYF. This chain connects TRBV7-3 to TRBJ2-7; D tentatively fits TRBD1 or TRBD2 (5 bases each). The CDR3 spans 13 residues. The germline V gene encodes CDR1 SGHTA and CDR2 FQGTGA. Trimming left V 5 bases short and J 6 bases short, with 14 bases between.

Many counts were recorded for this clonotype. The genes are TRBV27 and TRBJ2-5; the D is unclear. V was cut by 6 bases and J by 4 bases, with 9 bases left in between. Germline V lookup: CDR1 MNHEY, CDR2 SMNVEV (reference sequence). The CDR3 covers 12 residues. CDR3 residues: CASSSVGETQYF. The CDR3 bases are TGTGCCAGCAGCTCAGTGGGAGAGACCCAGTACTTC.

This clonotype was counted many times. The CDR3 DNA reads TGCAGTGCTCTACGAGGGACCAATGAGCAGTTCTTC. Residues: CSALRGTNEQFF. The chain has TRBV20-1 and TRBJ2-1; either TRBD1 or TRBD2 may fit D (5 bases each). CDR1 and CDR2 (germline): DFQATT, SNEGSKA (reference sequence). This CDR3 is 12 amino acids long. Trimming took off 5 bases at V and 6 bases at J, with 11 bases between the two ends.

The chain uses TRBV29-1 and TRBJ2-7; 7 bases map to TRBD1. V was clipped by 6 bases and J by 0 bases; unmatched bases: 8. Germline CDR1 reads SQVTM; CDR2 reads ANQGSEA. This CDR3 comprises 14 residues. The CDR3 region has the DNA TGCAGCGTGACAGACAGGGCGAGCTCCTACGAGCAGTACTTC. The encoded protein is CSVTDRASSYEQYF.

This chain joins TRBV11-2 and TRBJ2-3; the match to TRBD2 covers 9 bases. The V gene end was trimmed by 4 bases and the J gene end by 3 bases; junction bases not matched to a gene: 5. This CDR3 has 15 amino acids. The V gene's germline CDR1 is SGHAT and CDR2 FQNNGV. CDR3 region: CASSSLAGATDTQYF. CDR3 coding DNA: TGTGCCAGCAGCTCTTTAGCGGGAGCAACAGATACGCAGTATTTT. Filled out from reference TRBV11-2 and TRBJ2-3, the complete variable domain reads EAGVAQSPRYKIIEKRQSVAFWCNPISGHATLYWYQQILGQGPKLLIQFQNNGVVDDSQLPKDRFSAERLKGVDSTLKIQPAKLEDSAVYLCASSSLAGATDTQYFGPGTRLTVL.